The rows below give T cell receptor beta chains drawn from one sample of a study of spatial heterogeneity in lung cancer. TCRdb used MiXCR to reprocess the 5' RACE reads, holding one entry per CDR3 protein. Found here are 35,000 to 45,000 distinct CDR3 sequences, around 7.6% of them singletons; the top ten hold 9.4%. The sequences come from PBMCs, collected at follow-up. The receptors come from a male donor with early-stage non-small cell lung cancer. Both conserved end residues are part of each CDR3. The D gene is left open where the match is weak. Clone size is not always given. Where it is, it says once, few, many or a class for expanded clones.

j_gene	d_gene	abundance	v_gene	CDR3aa	CDR3nt
TRBJ1-1	TRBD1	many	TRBV5-5	CASRLTGATEAFF	TGTGCCAGCAGGTTGACAGGGGCCACTGAAGCTTTCTTT
TRBJ2-5	NA	many	TRBV14	CASSQDSGEETQYF	TGTGCCAGCAGCCAAGATTCTGGAGAAGAGACCCAGTACTTC
TRBJ2-3	TRBD2	many	TRBV5-1	CASSIGTSGGTDTQYF	TGCGCCAGCAGCATCGGGACTAGCGGGGGCACAGATACGCAGTATTTT
TRBJ1-1	NA	NA	TRBV18	CASSRTENTEAFF	TGTGCCAGCTCACGAACAGAGAACACTGAAGCTTTCTTT
TRBJ1-4	TRBD1	many	TRBV13	CASSQTGTGVEKLFF	TGTGCCAGCAGCCAGACCGGGACAGGGGTGGAAAAACTGTTTTTT
TRBJ2-5	TRBD1	many	TRBV20-1	CSAGGQAQETQYF	TGCAGTGCTGGAGGACAGGCACAAGAGACCCAGTACTTC
TRBJ2-3	NA	medium-sized	TRBV5-1	CASRMGTDTQYF	TGCGCCAGCAGAATGGGGACAGATACGCAGTATTTT
TRBJ2-3	TRBD2	NA	TRBV7-2	CASSLGATSGSTDTQYF	TGTGCCAGCAGCTTAGGAGCGACTAGCGGTAGCACAGATACGCAGTATTTT
TRBJ1-1	TRBD1	many	TRBV29-1	CSVESSGGGAFF	TGCAGCGTTGAATCCTCAGGGGGAGGAGCTTTCTTT
TRBJ2-1	NA	many	TRBV5-1	CASSLLSGPIYNEQFF	TGCGCCAGCAGCTTGCTTTCGGGACCCATTTACAATGAGCAGTTCTTC
TRBJ1-5	NA	many	TRBV2	CASSLGGNNQPQHF	TGTGCCAGCAGCTTGGGGGGAAACAATCAGCCCCAGCATTTT
TRBJ2-2	NA	few	TRBV7-2	CASSRGRSGELFF	TGTGCCAGCAGCCGGGGCCGTTCCGGGGAGCTGTTTTTT
TRBJ2-2	TRBD1	many	TRBV6-1	CASSAPTGVDTGELFF	TGTGCCAGCAGTGCCCCGACAGGGGTTGACACCGGGGAGCTGTTTTTT
TRBJ1-2	NA	many	TRBV2	CASGTDGYGYTF	TGTGCCAGCGGTACAGACGGGTATGGCTACACCTTC
TRBJ2-1	TRBD1	many	TRBV5-6	CASSWERQGDTFF	TGTGCCAGCAGCTGGGAACGACAGGGGGATACGTTCTTC
TRBJ1-1	NA	few	TRBV20-1	CSAKTGTEAFF	TGCAGTGCTAAAACGGGGACTGAAGCTTTCTTT
TRBJ2-1	NA	NA	TRBV5-1	CASRQVAYNEQFF	TGCGCCAGCCGGCAGGTGGCTTACAATGAGCAGTTCTTC
TRBJ2-1	NA	NA	TRBV16	CASSGGRDEQFF	TGTGCCAGCAGCGGAGGCAGGGATGAGCAGTTCTTC
TRBJ1-6	NA	many	TRBV7-8	CASSALTVDYNSPLHF	TGTGCCAGCAGCGCACTTACGGTAGACTATAATTCACCCCTCCACTTT
TRBJ2-7	TRBD1	few	TRBV6-1	CASSEAGQELWQYF	TGTGCCAGCAGTGAAGCGGGACAGGAGCTTTGGCAGTACTTC
TRBJ2-7	TRBD1	medium-sized	TRBV20-1	CSARDGQGTTEQYF	TGCAGTGCTAGAGATGGACAGGGTACCACCGAGCAGTACTTC
TRBJ2-5	NA	many	TRBV12-3/TRBV12-4	CASSLTWDTEAETQYF	TGTGCCAGCAGTTTAACATGGGACACCGAGGCGGAGACCCAGTACTTC
TRBJ1-2	TRBD1	many	TRBV20-1	CSARPVNRGHGYTF	TGCAGTGCCCGCCCTGTGAACAGGGGGCATGGCTACACCTTC
TRBJ2-7	NA	NA	TRBV19	CVSSPGLLYEQYF	TGTGTCAGTAGCCCGGGCCTACTCTACGAGCAGTACTTC
TRBJ1-1	NA	many	TRBV27	CASSFRPGITEAFF	TGTGCCAGCAGTTTCCGGCCGGGGATCACTGAAGCTTTCTTT
TRBJ2-5	NA	many	TRBV13	CASSLQRETQYF	TGTGCCAGCAGCCTTCAGCGGGAGACCCAGTACTTC
TRBJ1-3	NA	many	TRBV5-1	CASSLAWGATGNTIYF	TGCGCCAGCAGCTTGGCCTGGGGGGCGACAGGAAACACCATATATTTT
TRBJ1-4	NA	NA	TRBV19	CASTAPNEKLFF	TGTGCCAGTACTGCGCCTAATGAAAAACTGTTTTTT
TRBJ1-1	NA	many	TRBV29-1	CSVKENTEAFF	TGCAGCGTCAAAGAGAACACTGAAGCTTTCTTT
TRBJ1-1	NA	NA	TRBV30	CACSKGNTEAFF	TGTGCCTGCTCTAAGGGGAACACTGAAGCTTTCTTT
TRBJ2-5	NA	many	TRBV3-1	CASSQDSTQETQYF	TGTGCCAGCAGCCAAGACAGCACACAAGAGACCCAGTACTTC
TRBJ2-1	TRBD1	many	TRBV6-1	CAAQGAWNEQFF	TGTGCCGCACAGGGGGCGTGGAATGAGCAGTTCTTC
TRBJ2-7	NA	many	TRBV7-9	CASSSFQGEQYF	TGTGCCAGCAGCTCCTTCCAGGGGGAGCAGTACTTC
TRBJ2-7	NA	many	TRBV3-1	CASSQDQGAGSSYEQYF	TGTGCCAGCAGCCAAGATCAAGGGGCGGGGAGCTCCTACGAGCAGTACTTC
TRBJ2-1	NA	many	TRBV5-1	CASSLPHPAYNEQFF	TGCGCCAGCAGCTTGCCACATCCGGCCTACAATGAGCAGTTCTTC
TRBJ1-1	TRBD1	many	TRBV2	CASSEGQGATEAFF	TGTGCCAGCAGTGAAGGGCAGGGGGCCACTGAAGCTTTCTTT
TRBJ2-1	NA	many	TRBV7-6	CASSSSYYEQFF	TGTGCCAGCAGCTCCTCATACTATGAGCAGTTCTTC
TRBJ2-1	NA	many	TRBV19	CATKDGVSYNEQFF	TGTGCCACCAAAGATGGGGTCTCCTACAATGAGCAGTTCTTC
TRBJ2-6	NA	many	TRBV12-3/TRBV12-4	CATQKGGGSGANVLTF	TGTGCCACCCAGAAAGGGGGGGGTTCTGGGGCCAACGTCCTGACTTTC
TRBJ2-3	TRBD2	many	TRBV7-3	CASPRRGQRGSTDTQYF	TGTGCCAGTCCCAGAAGGGGCCAGCGGGGAAGCACAGATACGCAGTATTTT
TRBJ2-3	NA	NA	TRBV20-1	CSAHLSGLTDTQYF	TGCAGTGCCCATCTATCGGGCCTCACAGATACGCAGTATTTT
TRBJ1-2	NA	NA	TRBV28	CASSTQGRGYTF	TGTGCCAGCAGCACACAGGGCCGAGGCTACACCTTC
TRBJ2-7	NA	NA	TRBV3-1	CASSQGELELGEQYF	TGTGCCAGCAGCCAAGGAGAACTGGAGTTGGGGGAGCAGTACTTC
TRBJ2-7	TRBD1	many	TRBV7-9	CASRRRDSSYEQYF	TGTGCCAGCAGACGCCGGGACAGCTCCTACGAGCAGTACTTC
TRBJ2-1	TRBD2	NA	TRBV5-1	CASSLARLAGGNNEQFF	TGCGCCAGCAGCTTGGCTCGTTTAGCGGGGGGGAACAATGAGCAGTTCTTC
TRBJ2-3	NA	many	TRBV6-1	CASEGGGADTQYF	TGTGCCAGCGAAGGAGGAGGGGCCGATACGCAGTATTTT
TRBJ2-7	NA	many	TRBV29-1	CSVGKGLQGSYEQYF	TGCAGCGTCGGGAAGGGTTTGCAGGGTTCCTACGAGCAGTACTTC
TRBJ1-5	NA	NA	TRBV6-5	CASLGRNQPQHF	TGTGCCAGCTTAGGTCGGAATCAGCCCCAGCATTTT
TRBJ2-5	NA	many	TRBV7-9	CASSRDSLQETQYF	TGTGCCAGCAGCCGTGACAGTTTACAAGAGACCCAGTACTTC
TRBJ1-1	NA	NA	TRBV14	CASSHVQRFWTEAFF	TGTGCCAGCAGCCATGTCCAAAGGTTCTGGACTGAAGCTTTCTTT
TRBJ1-1	NA	many	TRBV20-1	CSYARMNTEAFF	TGCAGTTACGCTAGGATGAACACTGAAGCTTTCTTT